The clone carrying this T cell receptor (beta chain) was counted at least ten times. Profiling that covered TCR beta VDJ and CDR3 relied on genomic DNA as its template. TCRdb re-called the reads with MiXCR, one entry per CDR3 protein. The data show about 180,000 distinct CDR3 sequences, with roughly 50% seen just once and about an eighth held by the top ten. CD8+CD57+ cell expansion had been shown by flow cytometry in patients chosen for sequencing. Severe acquired aplastic anemia was present in every patient. At the time of blood sampling, patients had not yet received any therapy. This sample is part of a study of CD8+CD57+ T cells in acquired aplastic anemia. Looking at the study overall: An average of 3.2 ug of DNA was obtained from sorted CD4+ and CD8+ cells.

Trimming took 0 bases from V and 3 from J; bases not matched to a gene: 6. The CDR3 is 17 residues long. The germline CDR1 and CDR2 sequences are LGHNA and YNFKEQ. Input material: sorted CD4+, CD8+, or CD8+CD57+ T cells (not recorded which) from PBMCs. The TCR sequence derives from a human donor with aplastic anemia. This chain joins TRBV4-2 and TRBJ2-5; 11 nucleotides agree with TRBD2. The CDR3 spells CASSQDFLAGGKETQYF. Written as DNA, the CDR3 is TGTGCCAGCAGCCAAGATTTTCTAGCGGGGGGAAAAGAGACCCAGTACTTC.